This T cell receptor (beta chain) was profiled in a study of graft-versus-host responses after intestinal transplantation listed by TCRdb under 2021. At the level of the whole study: The transplants that recipients received were multivisceral, liver-intestinal, or isolated intestinal. Samples from three later patients were sequenced in-house on an Illumina MiSeq with MiXCR processing rather than by the commercial service. A cohort of 20 to 25 intestinal transplant recipients, including one retransplant, was enrolled, and a few patients lacking pretransplant specimens were excluded. To identify alloreactive clones, pre-transplant mixed lymphocyte reaction products were sequenced and then compared with unstimulated pre-transplant donor and recipient T cells. All recipients received anti-thymocyte globulin induction followed by maintenance tacrolimus and steroids for around 3 years. Donor T cell macrochimerism was defined as a peak of at least 4% donor T cells among recipient peripheral blood mononuclear cells. Graft-versus-host and host-versus-graft alloreactive T cell clones were tracked in the graft, circulation and bone marrow after intestinal transplantation using bulk TCR-beta CDR3 sequencing. On the study overall, not on this receptor specifically: In patients with donor T cell macrochimerism, the allografts had high GvH to HvG T cell clonal ratios. Early after transplant, peak levels of circulating GvH clones were found to be associated with declines in HvG clones. GvH clones were found in recipient bone marrow, and some of the GvH clones appeared earlier in ileal mucosa or blood, which is consistent with an intestinal mucosal origin. Conclusions were limited by the relatively low number and heterogeneity of intestinal transplant patients.

V lost 7 bases and J lost 5 bases, and the count of bases not matched to a germline gene is 10. Measured from the cysteine to the phenylalanine, the CDR3 is 15 residues long. The kept DNA is CDR3 alone, 45 bases in frame from the first base. The germline V gene provides CDR1 MNHNS and CDR2 SASEGT. The library was produced with the immunoSEQ multiplex PCR assay. For most patients, high-throughput TCR-beta CDR3 sequencing of genomic DNA was performed by Adaptive Biotechnologies. The published analysis was carried out like this. Adaptive's ImmunoSEQ software was the source of the TCR sequencing data for fewer than 20 patients, while a few other patients were processed with MiXCR and VDJtools. CDR3 nucleotide sequences shared between donor and recipient were removed because the origin of such sequences could not be assigned. Alloreactive clones required at least 2-fold expansion over unstimulated cells and minimum CFSE-low frequency of 0.002% (template counts) or 0.001% (read counts). A clone was considered mappable if detected in the sequenced pre-transplant spleen, lymph node, or MLR CFSE-low populations of the donor or recipient. Cumulative frequency of alloreactive clones was calculated as a percentage of all sequences weighted by copy number. TCRdb took this table from immuneACCESS and kept in-frame rearrangements with V and J called. Such tables lack part of the clones; where checked against another copy, unresolved V genes explain under half of the gap, and the rest is unexplained. That table furnishes V, J and clone size, whereas the DNA furnished D and trimming. Counted in this sample were under 45,000 clones; more than 80% of them appeared once. Less than 4% of the sample is held by the ten biggest clonotypes.

Concerning this clone: Its antigen specificity is not known. No base quality information exists; no much larger clone differs at one position.

In the first month after transplant, blood samples were collected up to 4 times, and after that at least monthly when available. This sequence uses TRBV6-1 and TRBJ2-2; TRBD1 aligns with 7 central bases. The sample in question was PBMCs, obtained 734 days after intestinal transplantation. The sequence derives from a human patient who received an intestinal transplant, so some T cells may come from the graft donor. Here is the DNA: TGTGCCAGCACTACGACAGGGCCTTGGACCGGGGAGCTGTTTTTT. This is translated as CASTTTGPWTGELFF.